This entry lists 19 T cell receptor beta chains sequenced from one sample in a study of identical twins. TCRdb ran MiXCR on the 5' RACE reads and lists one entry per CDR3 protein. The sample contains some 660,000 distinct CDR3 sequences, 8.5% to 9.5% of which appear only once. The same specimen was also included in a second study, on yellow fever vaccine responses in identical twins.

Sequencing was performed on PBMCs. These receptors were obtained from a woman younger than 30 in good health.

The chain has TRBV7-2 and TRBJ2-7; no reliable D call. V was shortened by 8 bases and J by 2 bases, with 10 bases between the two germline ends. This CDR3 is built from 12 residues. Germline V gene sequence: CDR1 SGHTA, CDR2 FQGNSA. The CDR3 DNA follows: TGTGCCAGCGCAAGTGAGGCCTACGAGCAGTACTTC. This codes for CASASEAYEQYF.

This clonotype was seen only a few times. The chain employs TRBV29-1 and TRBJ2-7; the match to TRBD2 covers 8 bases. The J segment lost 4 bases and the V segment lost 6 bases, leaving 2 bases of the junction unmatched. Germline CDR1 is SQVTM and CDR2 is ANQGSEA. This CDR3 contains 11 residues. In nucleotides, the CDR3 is TGCAGCGTCCGGGGGGGATACGAGCAGTACTTC. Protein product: CSVRGGYEQYF.

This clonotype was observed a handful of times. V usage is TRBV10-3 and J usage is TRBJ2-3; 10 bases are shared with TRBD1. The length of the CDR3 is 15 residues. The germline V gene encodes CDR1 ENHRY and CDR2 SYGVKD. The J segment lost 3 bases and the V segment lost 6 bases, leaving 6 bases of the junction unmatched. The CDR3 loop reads CAIRRDRGRTDTQYF. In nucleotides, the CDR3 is TGTGCCATCAGGAGGGACAGGGGAAGGACAGATACGCAGTATTTT.

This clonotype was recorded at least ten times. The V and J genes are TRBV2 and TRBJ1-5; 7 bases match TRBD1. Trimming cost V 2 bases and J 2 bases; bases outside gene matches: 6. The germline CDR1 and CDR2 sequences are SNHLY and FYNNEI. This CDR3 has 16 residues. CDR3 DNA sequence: TGTGCCAGCAGTGAATATCCCGGGACAGGCAATCAGCCCCAGCATTTT. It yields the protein CASSEYPGTGNQPQHF.

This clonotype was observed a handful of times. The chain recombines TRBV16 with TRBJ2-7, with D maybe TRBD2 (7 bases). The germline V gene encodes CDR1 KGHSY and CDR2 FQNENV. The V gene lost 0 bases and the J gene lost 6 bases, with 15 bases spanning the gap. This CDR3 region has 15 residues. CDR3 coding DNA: TGTGCCAGCAGCCAATCGCACCAGGGAGGGGGCGAGCAGTACTTC. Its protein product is CASSQSHQGGGEQYF.

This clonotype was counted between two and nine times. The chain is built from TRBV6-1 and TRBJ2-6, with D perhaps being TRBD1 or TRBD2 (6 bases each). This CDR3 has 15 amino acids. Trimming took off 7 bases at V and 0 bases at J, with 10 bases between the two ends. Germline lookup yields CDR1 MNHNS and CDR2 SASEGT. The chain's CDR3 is CASTKGGSGANVLTF. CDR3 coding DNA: TGTGCCAGCACAAAGGGGGGCTCTGGGGCCAACGTCCTGACTTTC.

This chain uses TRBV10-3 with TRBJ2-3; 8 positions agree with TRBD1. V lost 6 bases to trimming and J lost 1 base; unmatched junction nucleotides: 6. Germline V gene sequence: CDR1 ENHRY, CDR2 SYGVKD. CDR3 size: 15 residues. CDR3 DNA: TGTGCCATCAGCGACATGGACAGGGGCACAGATACGCAGTATTTT. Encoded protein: CAISDMDRGTDTQYF.

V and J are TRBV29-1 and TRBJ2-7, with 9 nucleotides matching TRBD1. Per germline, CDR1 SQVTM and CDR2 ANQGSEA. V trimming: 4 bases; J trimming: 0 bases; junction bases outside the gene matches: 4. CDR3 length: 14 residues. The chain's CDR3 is CSVVPGQGSYEQYF. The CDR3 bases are TGCAGCGTTGTCCCGGGACAGGGCTCCTACGAGCAGTACTTC.

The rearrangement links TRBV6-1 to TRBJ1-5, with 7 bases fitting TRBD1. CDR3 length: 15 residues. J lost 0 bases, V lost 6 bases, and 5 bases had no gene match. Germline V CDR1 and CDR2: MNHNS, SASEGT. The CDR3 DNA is TGTGCCAGCAGGGGGGACAGACATAGCAATCAGCCCCAGCATTTT. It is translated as CASRGDRHSNQPQHF.

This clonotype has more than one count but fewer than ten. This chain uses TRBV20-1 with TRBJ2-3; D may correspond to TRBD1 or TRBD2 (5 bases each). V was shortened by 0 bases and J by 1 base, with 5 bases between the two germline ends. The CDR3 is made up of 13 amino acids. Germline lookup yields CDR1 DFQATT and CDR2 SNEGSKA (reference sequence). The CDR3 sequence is CSAREGRTDTQYF. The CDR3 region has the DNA TGCAGTGCTAGAGAGGGACGCACAGATACGCAGTATTTT.

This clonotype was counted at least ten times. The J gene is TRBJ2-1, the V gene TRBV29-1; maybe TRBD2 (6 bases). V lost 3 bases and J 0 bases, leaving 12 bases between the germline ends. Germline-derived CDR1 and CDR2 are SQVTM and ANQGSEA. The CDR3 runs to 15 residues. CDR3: CSVEGGISSYNEQFF. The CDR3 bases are TGCAGCGTTGAGGGCGGGATTAGCTCCTACAATGAGCAGTTCTTC.

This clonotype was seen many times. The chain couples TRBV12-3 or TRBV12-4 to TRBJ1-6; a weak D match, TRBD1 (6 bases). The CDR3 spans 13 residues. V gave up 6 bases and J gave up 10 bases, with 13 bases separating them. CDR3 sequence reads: CASREGGESPLHF. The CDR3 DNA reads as TGTGCCAGCAGAGAAGGGGGTGAATCACCCCTCCACTTT.

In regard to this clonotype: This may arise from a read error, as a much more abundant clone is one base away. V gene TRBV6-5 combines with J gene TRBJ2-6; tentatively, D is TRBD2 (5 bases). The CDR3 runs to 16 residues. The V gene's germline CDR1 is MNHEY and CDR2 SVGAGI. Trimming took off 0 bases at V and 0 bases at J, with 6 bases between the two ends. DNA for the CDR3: TGTGCCAGCAGTTACTCGAGGGCCTCTGGGGCCAACGTCCTGACTTTC. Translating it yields CASSYSRASGANVLTF.

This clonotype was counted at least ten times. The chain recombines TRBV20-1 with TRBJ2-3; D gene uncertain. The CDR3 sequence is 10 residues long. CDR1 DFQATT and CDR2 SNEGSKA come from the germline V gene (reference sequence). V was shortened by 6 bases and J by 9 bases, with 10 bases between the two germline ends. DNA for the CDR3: TGCAGTGCCCTCGAGACGACGCAGTATTTT. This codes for CSALETTQYF.

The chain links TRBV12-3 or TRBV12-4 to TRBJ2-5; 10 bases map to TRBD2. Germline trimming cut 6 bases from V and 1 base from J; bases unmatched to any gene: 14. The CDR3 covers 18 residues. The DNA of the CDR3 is TGTGCCAGCAGCACTTCTAGCGGGGGACTAGGACCCCAAGAGACCCAGTACTTC. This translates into CASSTSSGGLGPQETQYF.

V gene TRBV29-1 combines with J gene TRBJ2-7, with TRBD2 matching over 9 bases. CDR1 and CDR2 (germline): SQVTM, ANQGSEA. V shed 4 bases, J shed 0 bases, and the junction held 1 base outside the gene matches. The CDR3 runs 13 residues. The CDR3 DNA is TGCAGCGTTGTTAGCGGGAGCTCCTACGAGCAGTACTTC. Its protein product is CSVVSGSSYEQYF.

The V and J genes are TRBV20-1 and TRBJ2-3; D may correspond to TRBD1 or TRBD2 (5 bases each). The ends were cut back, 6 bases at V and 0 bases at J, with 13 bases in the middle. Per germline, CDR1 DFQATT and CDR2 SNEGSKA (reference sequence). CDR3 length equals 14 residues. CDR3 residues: CSASGTLSTDTQYF. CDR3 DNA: TGCAGTGCCTCCGGGACCCTGAGCACAGATACGCAGTATTTT.

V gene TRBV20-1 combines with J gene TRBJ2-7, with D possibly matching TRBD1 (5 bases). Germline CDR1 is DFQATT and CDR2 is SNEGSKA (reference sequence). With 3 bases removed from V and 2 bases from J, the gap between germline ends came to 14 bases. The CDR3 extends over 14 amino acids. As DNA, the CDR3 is TGCAGTGCTAGCCCCCCAGGGAACCCCTACGAGCAGTACTTC. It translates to CSASPPGNPYEQYF.

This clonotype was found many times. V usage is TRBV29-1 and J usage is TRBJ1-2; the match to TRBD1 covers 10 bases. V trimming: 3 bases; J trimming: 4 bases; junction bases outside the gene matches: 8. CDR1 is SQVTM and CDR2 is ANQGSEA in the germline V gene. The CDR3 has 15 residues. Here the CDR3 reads CSVDRETGGGYGYTF. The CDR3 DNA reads TGCAGCGTTGACCGAGAGACAGGGGGCGGCTATGGCTACACCTTC.